This entry lists 8 T cell receptor beta chains sequenced from one sample in a study of response to subunit inactivated influenza vaccine. TCRdb reprocessed the RT-PCR reads with MiXCR, giving one entry per CDR3 protein. Of 710,000 or so distinct CDR3 sequences listed, 15% to 17% are singletons. The sample here was PBMCs from blood, taken 12 days after vaccination. These receptors all stem from a man aged 50 to 60 who received an inactivated influenza vaccine.

V is TRBV25-1 and J is TRBJ2-5; 10 bases line up with TRBD2. The CDR3 loop spans 15 amino acids. V lost 3 bases, J lost 4 bases, and 5 bases stayed unmatched. Germline-derived CDR1 and CDR2 are MGHDK and SYGVNS. The CDR3 bases are TGTGCCAGCAGTGAGCAACTAGCGGGGTTAGAGACCCAGTACTTC. Amino acids: CASSEQLAGLETQYF.

A few counts support this clonotype. V gene TRBV28 combines with J gene TRBJ2-7; D may match TRBD1 or TRBD2 (6 bases each). CDR1 MDHEN and CDR2 SYDVKM come from the germline V gene. Deletions cut 7 bases from V and 2 bases from J, with 18 bases between. CDR3 length: 15 residues. CDR3 DNA sequence: TGTGCCAGCATGCTTGGGGGGCGAGGTCCCTACGAGCAGTACTTC. It yields the protein CASMLGGRGPYEQYF.

This clonotype appeared many times. This chain connects TRBV24-1 to TRBJ1-2; perhaps TRBD1 as D (5 bases). Trimming cost V 0 bases and J 8 bases, with 9 bases left between them. Germline V gene data show CDR1 as KGHDR and CDR2 as SFDVKD. CDR3 length: 13 amino acids. CDR3 coding DNA: TGTGCCACCAGTGATTTGAGGGGAGGAGGCTACACCTTC. Translated, it gives CATSDLRGGGYTF.

This clonotype was observed a handful of times. The chain links TRBV11-2 to TRBJ1-1; the D is unclear. The CDR3 totals 14 residues. V dropped 1 base and J dropped 5 bases, with 11 bases sitting between them. Germline CDR1 is SGHAT and CDR2 is FQNNGV. The CDR3 protein is CASSLASVDTEAFF. The DNA for the CDR3 is TGTGCCAGCAGCTTAGCTTCCGTGGATACTGAAGCTTTCTTT.

Only a few counts were recorded for this clonotype. The V gene is TRBV2, the J gene TRBJ2-7; D gene uncertain. The length of the CDR3 is 13 residues. Germline CDR1 reads SNHLY; CDR2 reads FYNNEI. Trimming cost V 2 bases and J 3 bases, with 8 bases left between them. For the CDR3, the DNA is TGTGCCAGCAGTGAAAATCGAAGCTACGAGCAGTACTTC. Protein: CASSENRSYEQYF.

The chain recombines TRBV6-2 or TRBV6-3 with TRBJ1-1; 10 positions match TRBD1. This CDR3 has 13 residues. The V gene's germline CDR1 is MNHEY and CDR2 SVGEGT. The V and J ends lost 3 bases and 7 bases, in that order; junction bases with no gene match: 2. For the CDR3, the DNA is TGTGCCAGCAGTTATGGGACAGGGGATGAAGCTTTCTTT. It encodes CASSYGTGDEAFF.

The chain joins TRBV20-1 to TRBJ2-3; 9 bases agree with TRBD2. Trimming took 5 bases from V and 5 from J; bases not matched to a gene: 5. Germline CDR1 is DFQATT and CDR2 is SNEGSKA (reference sequence). The CDR3 length is 13 residues. This chain's CDR3 is CSARREGLDTQYF. The DNA of the CDR3 is TGCAGTGCTCGGCGGGAGGGCTTAGATACGCAGTATTTT.

The table lists this clonotype with a few counts. The chain is built from TRBV28 and TRBJ1-2; 9 nucleotides match TRBD1. The CDR3 is 14 residues long. CDR1 MDHEN and CDR2 SYDVKM come from the germline V gene. Unmatched junction bases numbered 8, after V lost 8 bases and J lost 4 bases. The CDR3 sequence: CASGAGQGGYGYTF. For the CDR3, the DNA is TGTGCCAGCGGTGCGGGACAGGGCGGCTATGGCTACACCTTC.